This entry lists 13 T cell receptor beta chains sequenced from one sample in a study of shared clonotypes between healthy human individuals. Naivety among CD8 cells was defined by CD45RO negativity and positive CCR7 selection, thereby excluding terminally differentiated effector memory CD45RA+ cells. Assay: immunoSEQ multiplex PCR; the TCRdb copy retains only in-frame clones and omits some. Altogether some 1,900,000 clones are present, about 95% being singletons, with the ten largest covering 1.2%. The sequencing input was naive CD8+ T cells sorted from blood. These receptors all stem from a man younger than 35 in good health.

Regarding this clone: This same CDR3 is encoded by further DNA sequences in the sample. This chain uses TRBV13 with TRBJ2-5, with a tentative D call TRBD2 (7 bases). V dropped 3 bases and J dropped 5 bases, with 13 bases sitting between them. CDR3 length equals 14 residues. The germline gives CDR1 PRHDT, CDR2 FYEKMQ (reference sequence). In DNA form, the CDR3 reads TGTGCCAGCAGCTTGGGGGGGCAGGAGGAGACCCAGTACTTC. It specifies CASSLGGQEETQYF.

This chain connects TRBV9 to TRBJ1-1, with 9 bases identical to TRBD1. The CDR3 extends over 14 amino acids. The germline V gene encodes CDR1 SGDLS and CDR2 YYNGEE. The ends lost 4 bases at V and 6 bases at J; junction bases unmatched: 7. CDR3 bases: TGTGCCAGCAGCAAGACAGGGGGAAAATCTGAAGCTTTCTTT. It translates to CASSKTGGKSEAFF.

The chain joins TRBV7-3 to TRBJ1-1, with 7 bases aligning to TRBD1. There are 13 residues in the CDR3. After removal of 5 bases from V and 5 bases from J, the junction contained 5 bases not matched to a gene. The germline V gene has CDR1 SGHTA and CDR2 FQGTGA. The CDR3 is CASSVLQGTEAFF. The CDR3 DNA is TGTGCCAGCAGCGTACTACAGGGGACTGAAGCTTTCTTT.

In regard to this clone: The identical CDR3 is also encoded by other nucleotide sequences in the sample. The chain has TRBV7-9 and TRBJ2-7; D might be TRBD2 (7 bases). Germline CDR1 and CDR2: SEHNR and FQNEAQ (reference sequence). V lost 5 bases and J lost 6, with 11 bases in between. CDR3 length: 12 amino acids. The chain's CDR3 is CASSPGGLEQYF. The CDR3 DNA sequence: TGTGCCAGCAGCCCGGGGGGCCTCGAGCAGTACTTC.

The chain is built from TRBV9 and TRBJ1-1; unclear D gene. This CDR3 has 15 amino acids. Deletions cut 2 bases from V and 0 bases from J, with 11 bases between. CDR1 and CDR2 from the germline V gene are SGDLS and YYNGEE. The CDR3 loop is CASSVQRNMNTEAFF. The CDR3 DNA reads as TGTGCCAGCAGCGTTCAGAGGAACATGAACACTGAAGCTTTCTTT.

The chain carries TRBV9 and TRBJ2-7, with 7 bases fitting TRBD1. Germline V lookup: CDR1 SGDLS, CDR2 YYNGEE. Unmatched junction bases numbered 10, after V lost 3 bases and J lost 7 bases. CDR3 length equals 14 residues. CDR3 in DNA: TGTGCCAGCAGCGCTGCCGGGACAGCCTGGGAGCAGTACTTC. Protein: CASSAAGTAWEQYF.

This chain joins TRBV30 and TRBJ2-5; D gene ambiguous. Germline CDR1 reads GTSNPN; CDR2 reads SVGIG (reference sequence). The length of the CDR3 is 10 residues. V was shortened by 0 bases and J by 7 bases, with 3 bases between the two germline ends. CDR3 region: CAWSVGTQYF. The DNA of the CDR3 is TGTGCCTGGAGTGTAGGGACCCAGTACTTC. The whole variable domain, filled in from reference TRBV30 and TRBJ2-5, reads SQTIHQWPATLVQPVGSPLSLECTVEGTSNPNLYWYRQAAGRGLQLLFYSVGIGQISSEVPQNLSASRPQDRQFILSSKKLLLSDSGFYLCAWSVGTQYFGPGTRLLVL.

This clone showed up just a few times. Mismatch with germline at one junction end may stem from a read error. V gene TRBV6-6 combines with J gene TRBJ1-6; D remains ambiguous. The CDR3 length is 13 residues. Germline-derived CDR1 and CDR2 are MNHNY and SVGAGI (reference sequence). CDR3 coding DNA: TGTGCCAGCAGTTACTCATCGGATTCATCCCTCCACTTT. Translating it yields CASSYSSDSSLHF.

The chain employs TRBV19 and TRBJ1-1; tentative D call: TRBD1 (5 bases). Germline values: CDR1 LNHDA, CDR2 SQIVND (reference sequence). This CDR3 contains 13 residues. Trimming left V 7 bases short and J 7 bases short, with 16 bases between. The CDR3 coding sequence is TGTGCCAGTACCCTAGGAGGGGCCCTTGAAGCTTTCTTT. Protein: CASTLGGALEAFF.

This chain uses TRBV5-5 with TRBJ1-2, with unresolved D. V lost 1 base and J 4 bases, leaving 14 bases between the germline ends. This CDR3 region has 15 residues. The germline CDR1 and CDR2 sequences are SGHKS and YYEKEE (reference sequence). The CDR3 spells CASSLTIPWSYGYTF. CDR3 nucleotide sequence: TGTGCCAGCAGCTTGACAATCCCCTGGAGCTATGGCTACACCTTC.

As for this clone: The same CDR3 also results from other DNA sequences found in this sample. V usage is TRBV10-3 and J usage is TRBJ2-7; TRBD1 matches at 7 bases. CDR3 length equals 13 residues. Trimming cost V 6 bases and J 3 bases; bases outside gene matches: 5. CDR1 is ENHRY and CDR2 is SYGVKD in the germline V gene. The CDR3 DNA sequence: TGTGCCATCAGCGAGGGACAGCTCTACGAGCAGTACTTC. It specifies CAISEGQLYEQYF.

This clone has more than one count but fewer than ten. This sequence joins TRBV27 and TRBJ1-5; the D gene is possibly TRBD1 (6 bases). The germline gives CDR1 MNHEY, CDR2 SMNVEV (reference sequence). The V end lost 8 bases, the J end lost 9 bases, and 11 bases lay between the germline ends. There are 11 residues in the CDR3. In DNA form, the CDR3 reads TGTGCCAGCGGATCCAGGGGGCCCCAGCATTTT. It is translated as CASGSRGPQHF.

With respect to this clone: This may arise from a read error, as a much more abundant clone is one base away. The rearrangement links TRBV5-4 to TRBJ1-1; D remains unclear. This CDR3 is built from 14 residues. Germline CDR1 is SGHNT and CDR2 is YYREEE (reference sequence). Between the trimmed V and J ends, which lost 1 base and 3 bases, there was a span of 10 bases. The CDR3 sequence: CASSLMGGDTEAFF. CDR3 coding DNA: TGTGCCAGCAGCTTGATGGGTGGGGACACTGAAGCTTTCTTT.